The following is a T cell receptor beta chain sequence with its context. The target antigen is unknown. This entry comes from a study of cytomegalovirus exposure and HLA in healthy donors. Points from the study as a whole: The Asian-associated ancestry cluster reportedly had fewer N-insertions than the 666-donor mean in a later analysis. There were several of the most significant clusters that appeared linked to common viral pathogens in a later analysis. Presence/absence analyses assumed roughly uniform sequencing depth across donors.

Primers for the PCR totalled 60 Vbeta and 13 Jbeta. Method: immunoSEQ multiplex PCR; TCRdb's copy keeps in-frame clones and lacks some. The table records under 250,000 clones, 78% of them present only once. This TCR derives from a boy aged 5-17 years in good health and CMV-seronegative. Sample: PBMCs.

For the CDR3, the DNA is TGCGCCAGCGGCCCAGGGCGGCTGAACACTGAAGCTTTCTTT. This codes for CASGPGRLNTEAFF. The chain recombines TRBV5-1 with TRBJ1-1; TRBD1 might be the D (5 bases). Trimming pared 7 bases from V and 0 bases from J, leaving 13 bases between. The length of the CDR3 is 14 residues. From germline, CDR1 is SGHRS and CDR2 YFSETQ.